Presented here are 25 T cell receptor beta chains from one specimen sequenced in a study of blood T cell repertoires in COVID-19 (dated by TCRdb to 2018 to 2021). Library method: the immunoSEQ multiplex PCR assay. TCRdb re-hosts the immuneACCESS table, in-frame sequences only. Its copies lack some clones; in the studies checked, an unresolved V gene accounts for under half of them, and the cause for the rest is not known. Within this sample are tens of thousands of clones, with approximately 84% of them counted one time only. The top ten hold approximately 25% of the sample. The source material was peripheral blood. The source of these receptors is a man aged 80 or over with active or convalescent COVID-19.

The V and J genes are TRBV9 and TRBJ1-5, with D unclear. The CDR3 loop spans 14 amino acids. Germline CDR1 reads SGDLS; CDR2 reads YYNGEE. V was shortened by 0 bases and J by 1 base, with 5 bases between the two germline ends. The CDR3 loop reads CASSVGGSNQPQHF. For the CDR3, the DNA is TGTGCCAGCAGCGTAGGAGGGAGCAATCAGCCCCAGCATTTT.

This chain links TRBV12-3 or TRBV12-4 with TRBJ2-7; D remains unclear. V dropped 1 base and J dropped 5 bases, with 9 bases sitting between them. This CDR3 spans 13 amino acids. Here the CDR3 reads CASSLGSGHEQYF. CDR3 sequence (DNA): TGTGCCAGCAGTTTAGGTTCAGGCCACGAGCAGTACTTC.

The DNA of the CDR3 is TGTGCCAGCAGTTTTCACAGGGGCACTGAAGCTTTCTTT. Its translation: CASSFHRGTEAFF. The chain links TRBV12-3 or TRBV12-4 to TRBJ1-1; TRBD1 agrees at 7 bases. This CDR3 has 13 amino acids. V trimming: 3 bases; J trimming: 4 bases; junction bases outside the gene matches: 2.

V is TRBV11-1 and J is TRBJ2-2, with no clear D. Trimming took off 6 bases at V and 6 bases at J, with 8 bases between the two ends. Germline V gives CDR1 SGHAT, CDR2 FQDESV (reference sequence). The CDR3 sequence is 12 residues long. The CDR3 protein is CASSHTAGELFF. In DNA form, the CDR3 reads TGTGCCAGCAGTCATACTGCCGGGGAGCTGTTTTTT. Full variable domain (outside the CDR3, taken from reference TRBV11-1 and TRBJ2-2): EAEVAQSPRYKITEKSQAVAFWCDPISGHATLYWYRQILGQGPELLVQFQDESVVDDSQLPKDRFSAERLKGVDSTLKIQPAELGDSAMYLCASSHTAGELFFGEGSRLTVL.

This chain uses TRBV19 with TRBJ1-4; unclear D gene. CDR1 and CDR2 (germline): LNHDA, SQIVND (reference sequence). There are 13 residues in the CDR3. V gave up 6 bases and J gave up 4 bases, with 9 bases separating them. The CDR3 DNA reads TGTGCCAGTAGCCTGCGCCTTAATGAAAAACTGTTTTTT. Translating it yields CASSLRLNEKLFF.

The rearrangement links TRBV2 to TRBJ1-1; D is unclear. The ends were cut back, 1 base at V and 0 bases at J, with 9 bases in the middle. This CDR3 has 15 residues. Germline-derived CDR1 and CDR2 are SNHLY and FYNNEI. CDR3 nucleotides: TGTGCCAGCAGTGAAGATGCAGGCATGAACACTGAAGCTTTCTTT. Protein product: CASSEDAGMNTEAFF.

J is TRBJ1-3 and V is TRBV7-9, with 7 bases lining up with TRBD1. Germline trimming cut 2 bases from V and 4 bases from J; bases unmatched to any gene: 5. Germline CDR1 and CDR2: SEHNR and FQNEAQ (reference sequence). CDR3 length: 15 amino acids. The CDR3 DNA reads TGTGCCAGCAGCTTACCCACAGGGGTAGGAAACACCATATATTTT. Translating it yields CASSLPTGVGNTIYF.

The chain links TRBV6-7 to TRBJ2-7; 9 positions match TRBD1. TRBV6-7 is given ORF status, its function remaining uncertain. Trimming removed 2 bases from V and 2 bases from J; junction bases left unmatched: 4. CDR3 length: 15 amino acids. In DNA, the CDR3 is TGTGCCAGCAGTTACCCTGGACAGGGGCCCTACGAGCAGTACTTC. Amino acid sequence: CASSYPGQGPYEQYF.

V usage is TRBV2 and J usage is TRBJ2-2; 7 positions match TRBD1. CDR1 and CDR2 from the germline V gene are SNHLY and FYNNEI. The CDR3 length is 15 residues. V lost 4 bases and J lost 1; bases outside the gene matches: 3. CDR3 region: CASSGTGLNTGELFF. CDR3 sequence (DNA): TGTGCCAGCAGTGGGACAGGATTGAACACCGGGGAGCTGTTTTTT.

The rearrangement uses TRBV7-9 and TRBJ2-2; D perhaps matches TRBD2 (5 bases). CDR1 SEHNR and CDR2 FQNEAQ come from the germline V gene (reference sequence). This CDR3 is built from 16 residues. V lost 5 bases to trimming and J lost 2 bases, with 15 bases between them. CDR3 in DNA: TGTGCCAGCAGCCGCCCCGTAGGGAGCAACACCGGGGAGCTGTTTTTT. Protein sequence: CASSRPVGSNTGELFF.

The chain combines TRBV15 with TRBJ1-6; perhaps TRBD1 as D (6 bases). The CDR3 sequence is 15 residues long. Germline V gene data show CDR1 as LNHNV and CDR2 as YYDKDF (reference sequence). The ends were cut back, 3 bases at V and 9 bases at J, with 15 bases in the middle. DNA for the CDR3: TGTGCCACCAGCAGTGACCGGGACATTACTTCACCCCTCCACTTT. It codes for CATSSDRDITSPLHF.

This sequence joins TRBV5-4 and TRBJ2-5; TRBD2 matches 9 bases. The germline V gene encodes CDR1 SGHNT and CDR2 YYREEE (reference sequence). V lost 1 base and J lost 10; bases outside the gene matches: 2. The CDR3 is 12 residues long. The CDR3 DNA is TGTGCCAGCAGCTTGAGGACTAGCGACCAGTACTTC. It encodes CASSLRTSDQYF.

This clone turned up a few times. This chain connects TRBV7-2 to TRBJ2-5; TRBD1 matches 10 bases. Germline CDR1 SGHTA, CDR2 FQGNSA. The CDR3 spans 15 residues. With V trimmed by 3 bases and J by 2 bases, 3 bases remained unmatched. As DNA, the CDR3 is TGTGCCAGCAGCTTCGACAGGGGGCTTCAAGAGACCCAGTACTTC. It translates to CASSFDRGLQETQYF.

The chain carries TRBV10-3 and TRBJ1-1; weak D call: TRBD1 (5 bases). The ends were cut back, 6 bases at V and 4 bases at J, with 6 bases in the middle. Germline V lookup: CDR1 ENHRY, CDR2 SYGVKD. The CDR3 consists of 11 residues. In DNA, the CDR3 is TGTGCCATCAGGGGGGGCACTGAAGCTTTCTTT. Translated: CAIRGGTEAFF.

The chain links TRBV28 to TRBJ1-5; no definite D call. V gave up 6 bases and J gave up 6 bases, with 18 bases separating them. Looked up from germline, CDR1 is MDHEN and CDR2 is SYDVKM. This CDR3 has 15 residues. The chain's CDR3 is CASRPALVLGQPQHF. The CDR3 coding sequence is TGTGCCAGCAGGCCCGCCCTAGTCTTGGGTCAGCCCCAGCATTTT.

In this sample, this clone turned up a few times. The chain employs TRBV10-2 and TRBJ2-7; 10 nucleotides align to TRBD1. The CDR3 has 14 residues. The V gene end was trimmed by 6 bases and the J gene end by 3 bases; junction bases not matched to a gene: 5. Germline CDR1 is WSHSY and CDR2 is SAAADI. CDR3 sequence reads: CASRPGQGVYEQYF. Written as DNA, the CDR3 is TGCGCCAGCAGGCCCGGACAGGGGGTCTACGAGCAGTACTTC.

In its sample, this clone was seen a few times. The chain couples TRBV5-1 to TRBJ1-2; D is undetermined. The V and J ends lost 0 bases and 8 bases respectively, with 14 bases between them. The CDR3 is made up of 14 amino acids. The germline V gene encodes CDR1 SGHRS and CDR2 YFSETQ. CDR3 in DNA: TGCGCCAGCAGCTTGGGGCCGGAGGCCGGAGGCTACACCTTC. This gives the protein CASSLGPEAGGYTF.

The V and J genes are TRBV28 and TRBJ1-1, with D hard to call. Trimming took off 8 bases at V and 0 bases at J, with 10 bases between the two ends. The CDR3 loop spans 13 amino acids. Germline loops: CDR1 MDHEN, CDR2 SYDVKM. In DNA form, the CDR3 reads TGTGCCAGCCGAATAACAGTGAACACTGAAGCTTTCTTT. This encodes CASRITVNTEAFF.

The rearrangement joins TRBV15 to TRBJ2-3, with unresolved D. The CDR3 sequence is 13 residues long. The germline V and J ends were trimmed by 5 bases and 3 bases, with 9 bases remaining between them. Germline-derived CDR1 and CDR2 are LNHNV and YYDKDF (reference sequence). CDR3 protein: CATSEERTDTQYF. In nucleotides, the CDR3 is TGTGCCACCAGCGAAGAGAGAACAGATACGCAGTATTTT.

V and J are TRBV7-2 and TRBJ1-5, with TRBD1 as a possible D gene (6 bases). Trimming took 8 bases from V and 2 from J, leaving 13 bases between them. The germline CDR1 and CDR2 sequences are SGHTA and FQGNSA. CDR3 size: 14 residues. Here the CDR3 DNA reads TGTGCCAGCCGTCGGGGGGCGGGCAATCAGCCCCAGCATTTT. Protein sequence: CASRRGAGNQPQHF.

The chain combines TRBV7-2 with TRBJ2-7; TRBD2 might be the D (5 bases). Trimming left V 0 bases short and J 3 bases short, with 12 bases between. The CDR3 length is 15 residues. Germline CDR1 reads SGHTA; CDR2 reads FQGNSA. CDR3 loop: CASSLAEGPLYEQYF. The CDR3 DNA reads as TGTGCCAGCAGCTTAGCTGAGGGCCCACTCTACGAGCAGTACTTC. The complete variable domain, with remaining parts taken from reference TRBV7-2 and TRBJ2-7, reads GAGVSQSPSNKVTEKGKDVELRCDPISGHTALYWYRQSLGQGLEFLIYFQGNSAPDKSGLPSDRFSAERTGGSVSTLTIQRTQQEDSAVYLCASSLAEGPLYEQYFGPGTRLTVT.

The chain joins TRBV4-1 to TRBJ1-6, with D perhaps TRBD1 (6 bases). Germline CDR1 and CDR2: MGHRA and YSYEKL. Trimming pared 3 bases from V and 5 bases from J, leaving 14 bases between. CDR3 length: 16 amino acids. The CDR3 sequence is CASSQLGGVDNSPLHF. The CDR3 coding sequence is TGCGCCAGCAGCCAGTTAGGGGGAGTCGATAATTCACCCCTCCACTTT.

The chain recombines TRBV4-3 with TRBJ1-4, with 9 bases identical to TRBD1. Per the germline V gene, CDR1 is LGHNA and CDR2 is YSLEER. CDR3 length equals 15 residues. V trimming: 2 bases; J trimming: 7 bases; junction bases outside the gene matches: 5. In nucleotides, the CDR3 is TGCGCCAGCAGCCAATCGACAGGGGGTCGTGAAAAACTGTTTTTT. Encoded protein: CASSQSTGGREKLFF.

The chain is built from TRBV5-4 and TRBJ1-2, with 12 bases aligning to TRBD1. The CDR3 length is 17 residues. The junction had 9 bases not matched to a gene; V was cut back by 2 bases and J by 4 bases. Germline V CDR1 and CDR2: SGHNT, YYREEE (reference sequence). The CDR3 region is CASSLGGQGALCYGYTF. In DNA, the CDR3 is TGTGCCAGCAGCTTAGGGGGACAGGGGGCGCTTTGCTATGGCTACACCTTC.

This clone has a handful of counts. The chain combines TRBV10-1 with TRBJ2-7; D gene unclear. The CDR3 runs to 15 residues. V shed 3 bases and J shed 0 bases, with 12 bases lying between them. Germline V gene sequence: CDR1 WNHNN, CDR2 SYGVQD (reference sequence). The CDR3 loop is CASSDIRSPSYEQYF. CDR3 DNA: TGCGCCAGCAGTGATATTAGATCACCCTCCTACGAGCAGTACTTC.